This T cell receptor (beta chain) emerged from a study of shared clonotypes between healthy human individuals. Points from the study as a whole: The genetic and exposure-history diversity represented was limited by few donors.

In regard to this clone: Its antigen is not known.

J gave up 5 bases and V 6 bases, and 6 bases lay outside the gene matches. The CDR3 is 13 residues long. CDR1 is MNHEY, CDR2 SVGAGI, per germline. Assay used: immunoSEQ multiplex PCR; TCRdb lists only in-frame clones, some missing. The table has over a million clones, roughly 97% seen once. This rearrangement joins TRBV6-5 to TRBJ2-5, with 7 bases identical to TRBD1. Sequenced sample: naive CD4+ T cells sorted from blood. As to subset: CD45RA+ positively selected. The source of this sequence is a man aged 30-40 years in good health. CDR3 in amino acids: CASRYRGTETQYF. For the CDR3, the DNA is TGTGCCAGCAGATACAGGGGAACCGAGACCCAGTACTTC.